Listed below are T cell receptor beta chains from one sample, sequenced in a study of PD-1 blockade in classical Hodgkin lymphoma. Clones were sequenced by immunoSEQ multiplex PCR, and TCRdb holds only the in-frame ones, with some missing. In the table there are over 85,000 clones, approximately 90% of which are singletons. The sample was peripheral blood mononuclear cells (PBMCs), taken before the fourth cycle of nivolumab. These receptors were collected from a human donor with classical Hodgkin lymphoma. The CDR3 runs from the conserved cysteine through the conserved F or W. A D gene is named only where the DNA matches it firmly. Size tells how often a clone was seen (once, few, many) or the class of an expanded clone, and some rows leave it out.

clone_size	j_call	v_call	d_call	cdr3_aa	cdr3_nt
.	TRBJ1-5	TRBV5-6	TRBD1	CASSLGTVNQPQHF	TGTGCCAGCAGCCTTGGGACAGTCAATCAGCCCCAGCATTTT
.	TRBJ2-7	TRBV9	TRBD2	CASSPTSGVQDEQYF	TGTGCCAGCAGCCCGACTAGCGGAGTTCAGGACGAGCAGTACTTC
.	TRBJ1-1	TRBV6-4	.	CASSDSRWAHLNTEAFF	TGTGCCAGCAGTGACTCTCGATGGGCCCACTTGAACACTGAAGCTTTCTTT
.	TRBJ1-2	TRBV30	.	CAWSFYRAGYTF	TGTGCCTGGAGTTTTTACAGGGCCGGCTACACCTTC
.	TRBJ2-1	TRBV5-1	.	CASSLGAGNEQFF	TGCGCCAGCAGCCTCGGGGCAGGGAATGAGCAGTTCTTC
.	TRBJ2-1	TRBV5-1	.	CASSLLGSYNEQFF	TGCGCCAGCAGCTTACTAGGCTCCTACAATGAGCAGTTCTTC
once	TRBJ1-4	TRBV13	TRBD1	CASSLRLLKGEGAATNEKLFF	TGTGCCAGCAGCCTTAGACTCCTAAAGGGGGAGGGGGCCGCAACTAATGAAAAACTGTTTTTT
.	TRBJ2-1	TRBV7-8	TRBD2	CASSIGTSAESSYNEQFF	TGTGCCAGCAGCATAGGGACTAGCGCGGAGAGCTCCTACAATGAGCAGTTCTTC
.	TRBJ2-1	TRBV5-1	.	CASSLSGQGYNEQFF	TGCGCCAGCAGCTTGAGCGGGCAGGGCTACAATGAGCAGTTCTTC
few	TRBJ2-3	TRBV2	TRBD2	CASSHNTGTSVSDTQYF	TGTGCCAGCAGCCATAATACCGGGACTAGTGTCTCAGATACGCAGTATTTT
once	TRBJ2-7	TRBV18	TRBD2	CASSPRLAGETYEQYF	TGTGCCAGCTCACCCAGACTAGCGGGGGAGACCTACGAGCAGTACTTC
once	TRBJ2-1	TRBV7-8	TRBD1	CASSSTQGANEQFF	TGTGCCAGCAGCTCCACACAGGGGGCCAATGAGCAGTTCTTC
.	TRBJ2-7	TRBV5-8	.	CASSFGLTGSYEQYF	TGTGCCAGCAGCTTTGGTTTGACAGGATCCTACGAGCAGTACTTC
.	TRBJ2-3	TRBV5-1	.	CASSLSTRDTDTQYF	TGCGCCAGCAGCCTATCGACTAGGGACACAGATACGCAGTATTTT
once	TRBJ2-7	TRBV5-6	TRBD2	CASSLALGLAGDSYEQYF	TGTGCCAGCAGCTTGGCCTTAGGACTAGCGGGGGACTCCTACGAGCAGTACTTC
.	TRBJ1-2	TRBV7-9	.	CASSLGFYGYTF	TGTGCCAGCAGCTTAGGGTTCTATGGCTACACCTTC
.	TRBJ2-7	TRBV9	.	CASSAGGLNYEQYF	TGTGCCAGCAGCGCCGGGGGCCTTAACTACGAGCAGTACTTC
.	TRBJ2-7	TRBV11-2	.	CASSLNRITSYEQYF	TGTGCCAGCAGCTTGAACAGAATCACTTCCTACGAGCAGTACTTC
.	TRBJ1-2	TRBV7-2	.	CASSFGQAYGYTF	TGTGCCAGCAGCTTTGGGCAAGCGTATGGCTACACCTTC
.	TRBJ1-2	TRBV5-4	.	CASSLGVDYGYTF	TGTGCCAGCAGCTTGGGGGTAGACTATGGCTACACCTTC
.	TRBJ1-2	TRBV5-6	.	CASSLDLGGTYGYTF	TGTGCCAGCAGCTTGGATTTAGGGGGGACCTATGGCTACACCTTC
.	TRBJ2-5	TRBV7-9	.	CASSLLETQYF	TGTGCCAGCAGCTTATTGGAGACCCAGTACTTC
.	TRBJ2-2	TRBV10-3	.	CAISEPGHNTGELFF	TGTGCCATCAGTGAACCGGGACACAACACCGGGGAGCTGTTTTTT
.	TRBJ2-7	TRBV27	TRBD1	CASSLRQGARYEQYF	TGTGCCAGCAGTTTAAGGCAGGGGGCGCGTTACGAGCAGTACTTC
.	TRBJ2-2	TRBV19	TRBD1	CASSIQGAATGELFF	TGTGCCAGTAGTATACAGGGGGCGGCGACCGGGGAGCTGTTTTTT
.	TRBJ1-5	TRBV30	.	CAWSGQGNQPQHF	TGTGCCTGGAGCGGGCAGGGCAATCAGCCCCAGCATTTT
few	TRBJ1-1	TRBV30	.	CAWSVNLGNTEAFF	TGTGCCTGGAGTGTAAATCTGGGGAACACTGAAGCTTTCTTT